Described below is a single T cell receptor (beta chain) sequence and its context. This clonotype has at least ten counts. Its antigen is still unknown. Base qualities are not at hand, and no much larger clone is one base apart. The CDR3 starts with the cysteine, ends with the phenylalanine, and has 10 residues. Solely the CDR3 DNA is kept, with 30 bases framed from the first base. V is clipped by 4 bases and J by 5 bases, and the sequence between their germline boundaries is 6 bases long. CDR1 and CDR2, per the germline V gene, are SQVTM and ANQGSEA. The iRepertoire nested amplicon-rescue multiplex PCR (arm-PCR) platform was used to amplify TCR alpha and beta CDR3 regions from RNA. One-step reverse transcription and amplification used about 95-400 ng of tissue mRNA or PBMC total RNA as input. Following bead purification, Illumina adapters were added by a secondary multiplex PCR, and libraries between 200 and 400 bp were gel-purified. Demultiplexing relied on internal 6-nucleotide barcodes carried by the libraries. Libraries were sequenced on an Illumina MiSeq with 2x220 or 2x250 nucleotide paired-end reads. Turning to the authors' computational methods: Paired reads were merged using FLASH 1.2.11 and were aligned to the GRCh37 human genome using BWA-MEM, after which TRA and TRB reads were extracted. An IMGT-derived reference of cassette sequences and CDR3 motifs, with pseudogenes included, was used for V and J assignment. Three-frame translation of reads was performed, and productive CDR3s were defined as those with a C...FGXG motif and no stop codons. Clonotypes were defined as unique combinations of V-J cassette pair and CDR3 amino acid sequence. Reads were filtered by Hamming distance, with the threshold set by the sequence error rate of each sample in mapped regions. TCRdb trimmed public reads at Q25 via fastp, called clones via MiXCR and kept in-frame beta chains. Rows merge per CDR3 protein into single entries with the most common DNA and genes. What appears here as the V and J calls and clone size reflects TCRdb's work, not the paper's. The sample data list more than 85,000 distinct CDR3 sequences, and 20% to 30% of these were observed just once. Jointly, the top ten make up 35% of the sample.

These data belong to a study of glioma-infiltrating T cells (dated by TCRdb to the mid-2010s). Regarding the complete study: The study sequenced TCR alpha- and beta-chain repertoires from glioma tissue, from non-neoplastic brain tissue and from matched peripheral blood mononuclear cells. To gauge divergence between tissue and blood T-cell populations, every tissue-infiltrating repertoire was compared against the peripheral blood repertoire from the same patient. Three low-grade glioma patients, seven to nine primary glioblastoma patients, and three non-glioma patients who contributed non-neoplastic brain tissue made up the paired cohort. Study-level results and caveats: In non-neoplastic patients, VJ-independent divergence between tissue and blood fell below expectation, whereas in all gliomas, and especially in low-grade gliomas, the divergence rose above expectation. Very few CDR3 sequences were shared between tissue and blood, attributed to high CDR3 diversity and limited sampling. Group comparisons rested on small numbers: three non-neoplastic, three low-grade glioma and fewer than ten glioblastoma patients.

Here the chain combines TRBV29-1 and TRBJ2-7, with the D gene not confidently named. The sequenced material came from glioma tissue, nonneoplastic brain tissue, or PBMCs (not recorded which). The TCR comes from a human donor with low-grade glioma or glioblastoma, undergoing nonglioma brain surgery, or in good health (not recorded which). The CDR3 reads CSVVGNEQYF. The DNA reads TGCAGCGTTGTAGGTAACGAGCAGTACTTC.